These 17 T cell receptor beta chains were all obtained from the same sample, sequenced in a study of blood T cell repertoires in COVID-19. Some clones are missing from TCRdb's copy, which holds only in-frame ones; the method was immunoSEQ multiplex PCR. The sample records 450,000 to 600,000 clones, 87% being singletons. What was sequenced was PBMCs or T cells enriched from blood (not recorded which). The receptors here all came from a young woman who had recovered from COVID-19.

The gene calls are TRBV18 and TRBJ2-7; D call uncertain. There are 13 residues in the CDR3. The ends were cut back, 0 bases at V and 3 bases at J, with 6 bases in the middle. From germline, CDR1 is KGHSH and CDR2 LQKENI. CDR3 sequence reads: CASSPPNGYEQYF. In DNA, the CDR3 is TGTGCCAGCTCACCACCGAACGGCTACGAGCAGTACTTC.

CDR3: CASWGQPNTEAFF. CDR3 nucleotide sequence: TGTGCCAGCTGGGGACAACCAAACACTGAAGCTTTCTTT. The chain carries TRBV6-5 and TRBJ1-1, with D tentatively TRBD1 (6 bases). CDR1 and CDR2 from the germline V gene are MNHEY and SVGAGI. Trimming removed 8 bases from V and 2 bases from J, with 12 bases in between. This CDR3 is 13 amino acids long.

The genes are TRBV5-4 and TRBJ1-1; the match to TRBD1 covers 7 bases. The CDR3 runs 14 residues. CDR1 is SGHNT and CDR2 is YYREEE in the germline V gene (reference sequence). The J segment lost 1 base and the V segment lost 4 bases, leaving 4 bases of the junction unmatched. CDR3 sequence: CASSQGGPNTEAFF. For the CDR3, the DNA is TGTGCCAGCAGCCAGGGGGGACCGAACACTGAAGCTTTCTTT.

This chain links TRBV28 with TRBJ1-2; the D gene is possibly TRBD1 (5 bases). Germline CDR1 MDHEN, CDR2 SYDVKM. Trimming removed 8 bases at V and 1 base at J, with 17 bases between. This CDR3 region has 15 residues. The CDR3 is CASAPPGELNYGYTF. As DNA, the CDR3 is TGTGCCAGCGCCCCCCCGGGGGAACTTAACTATGGCTACACCTTC.

In nucleotides, the CDR3 is TGTGCCAGCAGCCCGACAGGGGTTGAACTGTTTTTT. It yields the protein CASSPTGVELFF. This chain uses TRBV3-1 (or the pseudogene TRBV3-2) with TRBJ1-4; TRBD1 agrees at 8 bases. The germline CDR1 and CDR2 sequences are LGHDT and YNNKEL (reference sequence). The CDR3 runs 12 residues. After removal of 4 bases from V and 12 bases from J, the junction contained 4 bases not matched to a gene.

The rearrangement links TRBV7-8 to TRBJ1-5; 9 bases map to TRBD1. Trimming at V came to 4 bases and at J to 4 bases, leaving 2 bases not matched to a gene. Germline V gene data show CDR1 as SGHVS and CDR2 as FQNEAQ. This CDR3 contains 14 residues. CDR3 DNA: TGTGCCAGCAGCTACGGGACAGGGAATCAGCCCCAGCATTTT. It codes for CASSYGTGNQPQHF.

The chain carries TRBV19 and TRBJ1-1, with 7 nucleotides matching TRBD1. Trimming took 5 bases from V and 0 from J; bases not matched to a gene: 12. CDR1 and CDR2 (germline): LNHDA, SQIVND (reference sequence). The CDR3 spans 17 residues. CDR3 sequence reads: CASSPTGDVTLNTEAFF. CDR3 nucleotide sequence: TGTGCCAGTAGTCCTACAGGGGACGTTACCTTGAACACTGAAGCTTTCTTT.

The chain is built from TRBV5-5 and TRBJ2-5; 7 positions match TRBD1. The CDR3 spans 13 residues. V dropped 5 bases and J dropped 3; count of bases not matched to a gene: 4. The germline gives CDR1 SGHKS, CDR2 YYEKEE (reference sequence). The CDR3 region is CASSFDREETQYF. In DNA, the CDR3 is TGTGCCAGCAGTTTTGACAGGGAAGAGACCCAGTACTTC.

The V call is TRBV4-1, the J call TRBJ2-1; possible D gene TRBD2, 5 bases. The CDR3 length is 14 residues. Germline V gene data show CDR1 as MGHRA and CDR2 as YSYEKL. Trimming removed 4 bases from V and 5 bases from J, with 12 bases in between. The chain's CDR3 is CASSLGVGNNEQFF. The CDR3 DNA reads TGCGCCAGCAGCCTCGGGGTGGGGAACAATGAGCAGTTCTTC.

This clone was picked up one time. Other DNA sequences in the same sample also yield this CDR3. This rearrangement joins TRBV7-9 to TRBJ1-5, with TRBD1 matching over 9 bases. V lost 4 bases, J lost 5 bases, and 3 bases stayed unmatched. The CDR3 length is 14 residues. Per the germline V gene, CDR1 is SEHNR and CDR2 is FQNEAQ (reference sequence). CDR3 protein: CASSSGTGYQPQHF. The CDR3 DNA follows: TGTGCCAGCAGCTCCGGGACAGGGTATCAGCCCCAGCATTTT.

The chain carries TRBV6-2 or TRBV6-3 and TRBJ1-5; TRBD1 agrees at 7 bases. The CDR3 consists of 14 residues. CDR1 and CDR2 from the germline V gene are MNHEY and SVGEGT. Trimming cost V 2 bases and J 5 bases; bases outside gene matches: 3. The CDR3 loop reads CASSYPTGHQPQHF. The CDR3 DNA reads TGTGCCAGCAGTTACCCGACAGGGCATCAGCCCCAGCATTTT.

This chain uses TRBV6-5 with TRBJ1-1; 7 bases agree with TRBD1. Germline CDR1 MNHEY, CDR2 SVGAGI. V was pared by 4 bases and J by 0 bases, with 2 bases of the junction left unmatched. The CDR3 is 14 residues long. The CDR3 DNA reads TGTGCCAGCAGTTGGGACAGTCTGAACACTGAAGCTTTCTTT. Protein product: CASSWDSLNTEAFF.

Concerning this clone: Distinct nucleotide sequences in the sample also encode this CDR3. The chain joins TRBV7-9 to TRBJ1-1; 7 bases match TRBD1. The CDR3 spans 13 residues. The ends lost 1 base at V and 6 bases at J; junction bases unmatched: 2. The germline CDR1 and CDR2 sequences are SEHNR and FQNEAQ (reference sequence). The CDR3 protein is CASSLVGGAEAFF. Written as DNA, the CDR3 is TGTGCCAGCAGCTTAGTAGGGGGCGCTGAAGCTTTCTTT.

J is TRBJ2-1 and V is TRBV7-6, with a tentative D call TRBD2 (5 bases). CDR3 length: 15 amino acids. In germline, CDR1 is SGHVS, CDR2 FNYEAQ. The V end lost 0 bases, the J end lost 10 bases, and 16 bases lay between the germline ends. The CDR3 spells CASSLARGIYGEQFF. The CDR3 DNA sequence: TGTGCCAGCAGCTTAGCTAGAGGGATTTATGGGGAGCAGTTCTTC.

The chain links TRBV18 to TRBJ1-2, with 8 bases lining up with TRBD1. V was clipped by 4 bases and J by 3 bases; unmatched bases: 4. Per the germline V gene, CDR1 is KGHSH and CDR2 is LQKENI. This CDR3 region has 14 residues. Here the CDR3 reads CASSQAGGDYGYTF. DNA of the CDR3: TGTGCCAGCTCACAGGCAGGGGGCGACTATGGCTACACCTTC.

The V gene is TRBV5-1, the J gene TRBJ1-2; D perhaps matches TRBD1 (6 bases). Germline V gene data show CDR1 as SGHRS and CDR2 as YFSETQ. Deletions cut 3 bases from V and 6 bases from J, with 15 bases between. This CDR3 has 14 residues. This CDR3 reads CASSSFRGDNGYTF. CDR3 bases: TGCGCCAGCAGCTCCTTCAGGGGAGATAATGGCTACACCTTC.

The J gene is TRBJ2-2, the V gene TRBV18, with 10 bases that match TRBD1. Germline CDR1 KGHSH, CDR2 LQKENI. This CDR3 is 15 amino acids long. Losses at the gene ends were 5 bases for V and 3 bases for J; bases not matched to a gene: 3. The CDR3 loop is CASSSGTGDTGELFF. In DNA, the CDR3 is TGTGCCAGCTCATCCGGGACAGGGGACACCGGGGAGCTGTTTTTT.